What follows are 17 T cell receptor beta chains derived from one specimen sequenced in a study of T cell repertoires in cytomegalovirus infection. Which antigens these TCRs recognize remains unknown. TCRdb called the reads again in MiXCR, with one record for every CDR3 protein. Here the sample spans about 700,000 distinct CDR3 sequences, 33% being singletons. The specimen was cultured PBMCs, collected from culture after CMV antigen stimulation. Receptors originate from a human donor in good health (CMV status not recorded). Some clones in this sample may be carry-over from other donors' samples.

This rearrangement joins TRBV20-1 to TRBJ2-7; 8 bases are a match to TRBD2. The CDR3 length is 14 residues. Germline lookup yields CDR1 DFQATT and CDR2 SNEGSKA (reference sequence). After removal of 4 bases from V and 6 bases from J, the junction contained 11 bases not matched to a gene. CDR3 DNA sequence: TGCAGTGCTATACCGCGGGGGGAACCACTCGAGCAGTACTTC. Encoded protein: CSAIPRGEPLEQYF.

This clonotype was found a few times. The V gene is TRBV6-1, the J gene TRBJ2-7; D uncertain. V was cut by 4 bases and J by 4 bases, with 5 bases left in between. Germline-derived CDR1 and CDR2 are MNHNS and SASEGT. The CDR3 spans 11 residues. The CDR3 loop reads CASSGIYEQYF. CDR3 sequence (DNA): TGTGCCAGCAGTGGAATATACGAGCAGTACTTC.

The chain carries TRBV7-7 and TRBJ2-1; D possibly corresponds to TRBD2 (6 bases). The CDR3 is 14 amino acids. V dropped 5 bases and J dropped 9 bases, with 17 bases sitting between them. Germline V gene sequence: CDR1 SSHAT, CDR2 FNYEAQ (reference sequence). The DNA of the CDR3 is TGTGCCAGCAGCCTCGGGACTGGAGAGGTTGAGCAGTTCTTC. Its translation: CASSLGTGEVEQFF. Together with reference TRBV7-7 and TRBJ2-1, the CDR3 gives the full variable domain: GAGVSQSPRYKVTKRGQDVTLRCDPISSHATLYWYQQALGQGPEFLTYFNYEAQPDKSGLPSDRFSAERPEGSISTLTIQRTEQRDSAMYRCASSLGTGEVEQFFGPGTRLTVL.

This chain uses TRBV12-3 or TRBV12-4 with TRBJ2-5, with D possibly TRBD2 on 5 matching bases. This CDR3 is 14 amino acids long. Trimming shortened V by 3 bases and J by 4 bases, and 12 bases separated the two germline ends. The CDR3 DNA reads as TGTGCCAGCAGTTTTAAGGCGGGCGTAGAGACCCAGTACTTC. It is translated as CASSFKAGVETQYF.

There are many counts of this clonotype. V is TRBV7-9 and J is TRBJ1-6; D is unclear. This CDR3 is 14 amino acids long. Germline CDR1 SEHNR, CDR2 FQNEAQ (reference sequence). Trimming stripped 5 bases from V and 3 bases from J, with 8 bases between. CDR3 sequence (DNA): TGTGCCAGCAGCCCCGGCGGCTATAATTCACCCCTCCACTTT. This translates into CASSPGGYNSPLHF.

CDR3 nucleotides: TGTGCTAGTGGTTTGGGACAGAACACCGGGGAGCTGTTTTTT. Residues: CASGLGQNTGELFF. V usage is TRBV12-5 and J usage is TRBJ2-2, with D hard to call. The CDR3 extends over 14 amino acids. The germline CDR1 and CDR2 sequences are LGHNT and FRNRAP. V gave up 1 base and J gave up 1 base, with 4 bases separating them.

This clonotype has a handful of counts. V is TRBV7-2 and J is TRBJ1-6, with D perhaps matching TRBD1 (5 bases). The CDR3 is made up of 13 amino acids. V was shortened by 2 bases and J by 11 bases, with 10 bases between the two germline ends. Germline assignment: CDR1 SGHTA and CDR2 FQGNSA. This CDR3 is CASSLQGAPPLHF. The CDR3 DNA is TGTGCCAGCAGCTTACAGGGAGCGCCACCCCTCCACTTT.

The chain has TRBV7-2 and TRBJ2-2, with a tentative D call TRBD2 (5 bases). This CDR3 has 14 amino acids. The germline V gene has CDR1 SGHTA and CDR2 FQGNSA. Trimming left V 0 bases short and J 6 bases short, with 8 bases between. CDR3 in DNA: TGTGCCAGCAGCTTAGCGAGAGGGCCCGGGGAGCTGTTTTTT. Protein product: CASSLARGPGELFF.

This clonotype was seen only a few times. The rearrangement links TRBV6-1 to TRBJ1-5; 12 bases line up with TRBD1. V trimming: 5 bases; J trimming: 0 bases; junction bases outside the gene matches: 5. There are 17 residues in the CDR3. Germline V gene data show CDR1 as MNHNS and CDR2 as SASEGT. The CDR3 bases are TGTGCCAGCAGTTCCGGGACAGGGGGCCATAGCAATCAGCCCCAGCATTTT. Protein sequence: CASSSGTGGHSNQPQHF.

Many counts were recorded for this clonotype. The chain recombines TRBV7-2 with TRBJ2-3; D ambiguous. With 1 base removed from V and 6 bases from J, the gap between germline ends came to 11 bases. This CDR3 has 14 residues. CDR1 is SGHTA and CDR2 is FQGNSA in the germline V gene. Here the CDR3 reads CASSLGFDGDTQYF. CDR3 bases: TGTGCCAGCAGCTTAGGGTTCGATGGGGATACGCAGTATTTT.

This chain connects TRBV6-5 to TRBJ2-5; 7 nucleotides agree with TRBD2. From germline, CDR1 is MNHEY and CDR2 SVGAGI. The CDR3 totals 13 residues. V lost 8 bases, J lost 4 bases, and 7 bases stayed unmatched. CDR3 in DNA: TGTGCCAGCGGGCGGGGGTTAGGAGAGACCCAGTACTTC. Translated, it gives CASGRGLGETQYF.

This clonotype has just a few counts. J is TRBJ2-1 and V is TRBV11-2; no clear D gene. V shed 2 bases and J shed 3 bases, with 14 bases lying between them. The length of the CDR3 is 16 residues. Germline loops: CDR1 SGHAT, CDR2 FQNNGV. The CDR3 loop is CASSLQETILYNEQFF. The CDR3 DNA reads TGTGCCAGCAGCTTACAAGAGACAATTCTCTACAATGAGCAGTTCTTC.

This clonotype was seen at least ten times. The chain has TRBV7-2 and TRBJ2-3; D not certain. Germline lookup yields CDR1 SGHTA and CDR2 FQGNSA. The V end was cut by 4 bases, the J end by 2 bases, with 10 bases between. This CDR3 region has 14 residues. For the CDR3, the DNA is TGTGCCAGCAGCTCCCCGCCTGCCACAGATACGCAGTATTTT. It codes for CASSSPPATDTQYF.

In its sample, this clonotype was seen a few times. The chain combines TRBV7-8 with TRBJ1-6; 10 positions match TRBD1. V lost 5 bases, J lost 14 bases, and 15 bases stayed unmatched. Germline V gene sequence: CDR1 SGHVS, CDR2 FQNEAQ. The CDR3 has 16 residues. CDR3 nucleotides: TGTGCCAGCAGCCCACGGGGGGGACAGGGGATTAGGGCCCTCCACTTT. This encodes CASSPRGGQGIRALHF.

This clonotype was recorded only once. The chain links TRBV20-1 to TRBJ2-3; D is unresolved. The germline gives CDR1 DFQATT, CDR2 SNEGSKA (reference sequence). CDR3 length: 16 amino acids. Between the trimmed V and J ends, which lost 3 bases and 5 bases, there was a span of 21 bases. CDR3 sequence (DNA): TGCAGTGCTAGTTTTCTAGAGATCCATACGGGAGATACGCAGTATTTT. Its translation: CSASFLEIHTGDTQYF.

In this sample, this clonotype turned up once. The V call is TRBV6-5, the J call TRBJ2-7; TRBD1 aligns across 9 bases. CDR1 MNHEY and CDR2 SVGAGI come from the germline V gene. V dropped 6 bases and J dropped 1; count of bases not matched to a gene: 7. The CDR3 spans 15 residues. The CDR3 coding sequence is TGTGCCAGCAGGTCGGACAGGGGCCTTTCCTACGAGCAGTACTTC. Amino acids: CASRSDRGLSYEQYF.

This clonotype occurred a few times. The chain links TRBV3-1 to TRBJ1-1; unclear D gene. Looked up from germline, CDR1 is LGHDT and CDR2 is YNNKEL (reference sequence). The V end lost 4 bases, the J end lost 4 bases, and 16 bases lay between the germline ends. The CDR3 totals 15 residues. The CDR3 DNA follows: TGTGCCAGCAGCCGGAACACCTGGGCGTCCACTGAAGCTTTCTTT. Encoded protein: CASSRNTWASTEAFF.